These 30 T cell receptor beta chains share one sample of origin, sequenced in a study of follicular helper T cells after annual influenza vaccination. Assay used: immunoSEQ multiplex PCR; TCRdb lists only in-frame clones, some missing. The sample lists 9,500 to 15,000 clones; over 70% were seen once. Indicated time point: 2015-2016 season, pre-vaccination. This specimen consisted of CXCR5+ CD38- circulating T follicular helper cells from blood, obtained on the day of influenza vaccination. The sample's subset: circulating Tfh, non-naive CD4+CXCR5+PD-1+ (ICOS+CD38+ or ICOS-CD38-). The receptors derive from an adult who received the influenza vaccine.

This chain connects TRBV7-2 to TRBJ2-5; TRBD1 matches at 7 bases. The CDR3 has 14 amino acids. V was pared by 3 bases and J by 5 bases, with 6 bases of the junction left unmatched. Germline CDR1 is SGHTA and CDR2 is FQGNSA. CDR3 sequence reads: CASSFNRGKETQYF. The CDR3 DNA reads TGTGCCAGCAGCTTTAACAGGGGCAAGGAGACCCAGTACTTC.

This clone has only one observation. The gene calls are TRBV5-1 and TRBJ1-1, with D uncertain. V gave up 4 bases and J gave up 0 bases, with 13 bases separating them. From germline, CDR1 is SGHRS and CDR2 YFSETQ. CDR3 size: 15 residues. The CDR3 DNA is TGCGCCAGCAGCGGGCAGGCCGCCTTGAACACTGAAGCTTTCTTT. Its translation is CASSGQAALNTEAFF.

CDR3 nucleotide sequence: TGTGCCAGCAGCTCCAATAGTGCAGATACGCAGTATTTT. Translation gives CASSSNSADTQYF. The chain uses TRBV7-2 and TRBJ2-3; D gene ambiguous. The germline CDR1 and CDR2 sequences are SGHTA and FQGNSA. Trimming pared 4 bases from V and 4 bases from J, leaving 9 bases between. This CDR3 has 13 residues. The whole variable domain, remainder taken from reference TRBV7-2 and TRBJ2-3, is GAGVSQSPSNKVTEKGKDVELRCDPISGHTALYWYRQSLGQGLEFLIYFQGNSAPDKSGLPSDRFSAERTGGSVSTLTIQRTQQEDSAVYLCASSSNSADTQYFGPGTRLTVL.

The chain recombines TRBV30 with TRBJ1-2; D is unclear. The CDR3 contains 13 residues. Trimming stripped 0 bases from V and 7 bases from J, with 12 bases between. From germline, CDR1 is GTSNPN and CDR2 SVGIG (reference sequence). The CDR3 protein is CAWSVARRAGYTF. The CDR3 coding sequence is TGTGCCTGGAGTGTGGCCCGGCGGGCTGGCTACACCTTC.

The J gene is TRBJ1-4, the V gene TRBV25-1; D unclear. V was shortened by 3 bases and J by 1 base, with 6 bases between the two germline ends. The CDR3 is made up of 14 amino acids. Germline V gene data show CDR1 as MGHDK and CDR2 as SYGVNS. The CDR3 sequence is CASSERLTNEKLFF. As DNA, the CDR3 is TGTGCCAGCAGTGAGCGGCTAACTAATGAAAAACTGTTTTTT.

This sequence joins TRBV28 and TRBJ2-1; TRBD2 aligns across 10 bases. This CDR3 is 19 amino acids long. CDR1 and CDR2 (germline): MDHEN, SYDVKM. V lost 1 base and J lost 4; bases outside the gene matches: 13. CDR3 in DNA: TGTGCCAGCAGTTTATCCCTAGCGGGGGCCTCGCCCCGGTACAATGAGCAGTTCTTC. This codes for CASSLSLAGASPRYNEQFF.

The CDR3 loop reads CASSLGQAGEQYF. The CDR3 bases are TGTGCCAGCAGCCTTGGACAGGCGGGCGAGCAGTACTTC. This chain joins TRBV5-4 and TRBJ2-7; TRBD1 matches at 7 bases. The V gene's germline CDR1 is SGHNT and CDR2 YYREEE (reference sequence). This CDR3 contains 13 residues. Trimming at V came to 4 bases and at J to 6 bases, leaving 7 bases not matched to a gene.

The chain recombines TRBV15 with TRBJ2-5; TRBD2 aligns across 10 bases. Germline V gene sequence: CDR1 LNHNV, CDR2 YYDKDF (reference sequence). V was pared by 3 bases and J by 5 bases, with 9 bases of the junction left unmatched. The CDR3 length is 16 residues. CDR3 sequence (DNA): TGTGCCACCAGCAGCGGAGCGGGGGGGGACGGGGAGACCCAGTACTTC. This sequence encodes CATSSGAGGDGETQYF.

The chain uses TRBV5-1 and TRBJ1-6, with D hard to call. The CDR3 length is 13 residues. Germline V gene sequence: CDR1 SGHRS, CDR2 YFSETQ. Trimming stripped 2 bases from V and 5 bases from J, with 5 bases between. CDR3: CASSFGDNSPLHF. Here the CDR3 DNA reads TGCGCCAGCAGCTTTGGGGATAATTCACCCCTCCACTTT.

In DNA form, the CDR3 reads TGTGCCAGCACCAACGGGGGGGCCACAGATACGCAGTATTTT. It translates to CASTNGGATDTQYF. This sequence joins TRBV11-3 and TRBJ2-3; 8 positions agree with TRBD2. V lost 7 bases, J lost 2 bases, and 5 bases stayed unmatched. The CDR3 spans 14 residues. CDR1 is SGHNT and CDR2 is YENEEA in the germline V gene.

The V gene is TRBV7-2, the J gene TRBJ2-5, with TRBD2 as a possible D gene (7 bases). The CDR3 has 14 residues. The V and J ends lost 5 bases and 5 bases respectively, with 15 bases between them. The germline gives CDR1 SGHTA, CDR2 FQGNSA. This chain's CDR3 is CASSPWGGEETQYF. CDR3 DNA sequence: TGTGCCAGCAGCCCCTGGGGGGGCGAGGAGACCCAGTACTTC. The complete variable domain, with remaining parts taken from reference TRBV7-2 and TRBJ2-5, reads GAGVSQSPSNKVTEKGKDVELRCDPISGHTALYWYRQSLGQGLEFLIYFQGNSAPDKSGLPSDRFSAERTGGSVSTLTIQRTQQEDSAVYLCASSPWGGEETQYFGPGTRLLVL.

The chain links TRBV7-8 to TRBJ2-5; 11 nucleotides match TRBD2. Trimming cost V 0 bases and J 5 bases; bases outside gene matches: 8. CDR3 length equals 17 residues. Germline CDR1 is SGHVS and CDR2 is FQNEAQ. The CDR3 DNA sequence: TGTGCCAGCAGCTTAGCTTCGTCTAGCGGGGGGACGGAGACCCAGTACTTC. This translates into CASSLASSSGGTETQYF.

The chain is built from TRBV30 and TRBJ2-2, with D maybe TRBD2 (5 bases). The V and J ends lost 5 bases and 6 bases respectively, with 13 bases between them. Germline V lookup: CDR1 GTSNPN, CDR2 SVGIG (reference sequence). The CDR3 spans 13 residues. The CDR3 is CAWLLTAAGELFF. CDR3 DNA: TGTGCCTGGTTATTAACAGCGGCCGGGGAGCTGTTTTTT.

This chain connects TRBV5-4 to TRBJ2-3, with D possibly matching TRBD2 (6 bases). V was shortened by 1 base and J by 1 base, with 7 bases between the two germline ends. Germline CDR1 and CDR2: SGHNT and YYREEE (reference sequence). The CDR3 length is 14 residues. The CDR3: CASSLSGGTDTQYF. CDR3 in DNA: TGTGCCAGCAGCTTGTCGGGGGGCACAGATACGCAGTATTTT.

The rearrangement joins TRBV7-6 to TRBJ2-5, with D hard to call. The germline V and J ends were trimmed by 3 bases and 0 bases, with 11 bases remaining between them. Germline loops: CDR1 SGHVS, CDR2 FNYEAQ. The CDR3 runs 15 residues. The CDR3 reads CASSLSRSDQETQYF. The CDR3 coding sequence is TGTGCCAGCAGCTTGAGTCGCAGCGACCAAGAGACCCAGTACTTC.

The V call is TRBV5-6, the J call TRBJ1-6; the D gene is possibly TRBD1 (5 bases). The CDR3 length is 15 residues. Trimming stripped 0 bases from V and 5 bases from J, with 9 bases between. Germline assignment: CDR1 SGHDT and CDR2 YYEEEE. This CDR3 is CASSLGGRNNSPLHF. The CDR3 bases are TGTGCCAGCAGCTTGGGGGGACGGAATAATTCACCCCTCCACTTT.

This clone appeared a few times. This chain uses TRBV7-2 with TRBJ1-5; D is ambiguous. From germline, CDR1 is SGHTA and CDR2 FQGNSA. The V end lost 2 bases, the J end lost 0 bases, and 2 bases lay between the germline ends. This CDR3 has 13 amino acids. The CDR3 DNA is TGTGCCAGCAGCTTATCTAGCAATCAGCCCCAGCATTTT. Its protein product is CASSLSSNQPQHF.

This chain links TRBV6-6 with TRBJ2-2, with D possibly matching TRBD1 (6 bases). In germline, CDR1 is MNHNY, CDR2 SVGAGI (reference sequence). Trimming removed 6 bases at V and 0 bases at J, with 14 bases between. The CDR3 loop spans 16 amino acids. For the CDR3, the DNA is TGTGCCAGCAGCGCACGAGGGGGTCCGAACACCGGGGAGCTGTTTTTT. It codes for CASSARGGPNTGELFF.

The chain employs TRBV7-2 and TRBJ2-6, with TRBD1 matching over 8 bases. This CDR3 is built from 19 residues. J gave up 4 bases and V 1 base, and 12 bases lay outside the gene matches. Germline CDR1 and CDR2: SGHTA and FQGNSA. Here the CDR3 DNA reads TGTGCCAGCAGCTTAGTTTTGGGCAGGGGGCCGTCGGGGGCCAACGTCCTGACTTTC. Protein: CASSLVLGRGPSGANVLTF.

The chain recombines TRBV23-1 with TRBJ1-1, with a tentative D call TRBD1 (6 bases). TRBV23-1 is flagged as an ORF with uncertain function. The ends were cut back, 2 bases at V and 8 bases at J, with 24 bases in the middle. The CDR3 has 17 amino acids. In nucleotides, the CDR3 is TGCGCCAGCAGTCAAAAAACCACGAAAACAGGGAGAGGGGAAGCTTTCTTT. Encoded protein: CASSQKTTKTGRGEAFF.

V and J are TRBV7-2 and TRBJ1-1; D not certain. Trimming shortened V by 5 bases and J by 4 bases, and 8 bases separated the two germline ends. Germline V gene lookup returns CDR1 SGHTA and CDR2 FQGNSA. The CDR3 loop spans 12 amino acids. The CDR3 here is CASSRPFTEAFF. The CDR3 DNA sequence: TGTGCCAGCAGCCGGCCTTTCACTGAAGCTTTCTTT.

The chain couples TRBV7-3 to TRBJ2-5, with TRBD2 matching over 9 bases. This CDR3 has 15 amino acids. Germline CDR1 and CDR2: SGHTA and FQGTGA. V shed 1 base, J shed 5 bases, and the junction held 5 bases outside the gene matches. CDR3 DNA: TGTGCCAGCAGCTTAAGCGGGGGGGTTGTTGAGACCCAGTACTTC. Amino acid sequence: CASSLSGGVVETQYF.

The V call is TRBV5-1, the J call TRBJ2-5; D possibly matches TRBD1 or TRBD2 (5 bases each). Germline assignment: CDR1 SGHRS and CDR2 YFSETQ. This CDR3 comprises 16 residues. Trimming removed 0 bases from V and 4 bases from J, with 16 bases in between. The chain's CDR3 is CASSLGGDPARETQYF. CDR3 DNA: TGCGCCAGCAGCTTGGGTGGGGACCCCGCGAGAGAGACCCAGTACTTC.

The chain recombines TRBV9 with TRBJ1-6; D perhaps matches TRBD1 (5 bases). CDR3 length equals 15 residues. Trimming pared 0 bases from V and 6 bases from J, leaving 10 bases between. CDR1 and CDR2 (germline): SGDLS, YYNGEE. The CDR3 protein is CASSVVGGGNSPLHF. In DNA form, the CDR3 reads TGTGCCAGCAGCGTAGTGGGGGGAGGTAATTCACCCCTCCACTTT. Supplemented by reference TRBV9 and TRBJ1-6, the full variable domain reads DSGVTQTPKHLITATGQRVTLRCSPRSGDLSVYWYQQSLDQGLQFLIQYYNGEERAKGNILERFSAQQFPDLHSELNLSSLELGDSALYFCASSVVGGGNSPLHFGNGTRLTVT.

The gene calls are TRBV7-9 and TRBJ1-2; tentatively, D is TRBD1 (6 bases). V was cut by 0 bases and J by 3 bases, with 11 bases left in between. Looked up from germline, CDR1 is SEHNR and CDR2 is FQNEAQ (reference sequence). The CDR3 length is 15 residues. Here the CDR3 reads CASSLATGTDYGYTF. The CDR3 nucleotides read TGTGCCAGCAGCTTAGCGACAGGAACTGACTATGGCTACACCTTC.

This chain uses TRBV2 with TRBJ2-1; TRBD2 agrees at 14 bases. V lost 1 base to trimming and J lost 9 bases; unmatched junction nucleotides: 2. CDR3 length: 15 amino acids. CDR1 SNHLY and CDR2 FYNNEI come from the germline V gene. This CDR3 reads CASSEGTSGGFEQFF. DNA for the CDR3: TGTGCCAGCAGTGAAGGGACTAGCGGGGGGTTTGAGCAGTTCTTC.

The rearrangement uses TRBV19 and TRBJ2-7; D is undetermined. The germline gives CDR1 LNHDA, CDR2 SQIVND (reference sequence). The CDR3 is made up of 13 amino acids. Trimming left V 3 bases short and J 4 bases short, with 10 bases between. This CDR3 is CASSIWGKYEQYF. The CDR3 DNA reads as TGTGCCAGTAGTATTTGGGGAAAATACGAGCAGTACTTC. The full variable domain, completed using reference TRBV19 and TRBJ2-7, is DGGITQSPKYLFRKEGQNVTLSCEQNLNHDAMYWYRQDPGQGLRLIYYSQIVNDFQKGDIAEGYSVSREKKESFPLTVTSAQKNPTAFYLCASSIWGKYEQYFGPGTRLTVT.

V is TRBV9 and J is TRBJ2-7, with D maybe TRBD1 (6 bases). V gave up 0 bases and J gave up 5 bases, with 9 bases separating them. Looked up from germline, CDR1 is SGDLS and CDR2 is YYNGEE. This CDR3 is built from 13 residues. The CDR3 coding sequence is TGTGCCAGCAGCGTAGGACAGGTGGACGAGCAGTACTTC. This sequence encodes CASSVGQVDEQYF.

This clone was observed once. V is TRBV18 and J is TRBJ1-1; 7 nucleotides agree with TRBD1. After removal of 8 bases from V and 1 base from J, the junction contained 4 bases not matched to a gene. Germline assignment: CDR1 KGHSH and CDR2 LQKENI. The CDR3 consists of 13 residues. The CDR3 here is CASNGQANTEAFF. The CDR3 DNA reads TGTGCCAGCAACGGACAGGCGAACACTGAAGCTTTCTTT.

This chain joins TRBV7-2 and TRBJ2-3; weak D call: TRBD2 (6 bases). Germline V gives CDR1 SGHTA, CDR2 FQGNSA. The ends were cut back, 1 base at V and 2 bases at J, with 10 bases in the middle. CDR3 size: 15 residues. The CDR3 protein is CASSLGGVYTDTQYF. DNA for the CDR3: TGTGCCAGCAGCTTAGGGGGGGTCTACACAGATACGCAGTATTTT.